This section outlines one T cell receptor beta chain sequence together with its context. Its matching antigen is unknown. V was clipped by 2 bases and J by 0 bases, with 8 bases between them. CDR3 length: 14 amino acids. CDR1 is KGHSH, CDR2 LQKENI, per germline. This specimen comes from a study of T cell responses to AZD1222 COVID-19 vaccine. Study-level findings and limits: Regions left unmutated in variants are reportedly the target of nearly half of spike-specific TCRs. Clonal diversity was possibly underestimated, and white British individuals and females predominated among donors. Repertoires were obtained only post-peak T cell response. When two AZD1222 doses had been given, Spike-specific TCR breadth and depth rose.

Some clones are missing from TCRdb's copy, which holds only in-frame ones; the method was immunoSEQ multiplex PCR. This sample has 200,000 or so clones; around 90% occur once, and the top ten carry roughly 6.5%. This sample comprised peripheral blood, obtained on day 0 of AZD1222 vaccination. This TCR derives from an adult in good health. The chain employs TRBV18 and TRBJ2-7, with D hard to call. The CDR3 nucleotides read TGTGCCAGCTCACCAGACAAGAGCTCCTACGAGCAGTACTTC. Its translation is CASSPDKSSYEQYF.